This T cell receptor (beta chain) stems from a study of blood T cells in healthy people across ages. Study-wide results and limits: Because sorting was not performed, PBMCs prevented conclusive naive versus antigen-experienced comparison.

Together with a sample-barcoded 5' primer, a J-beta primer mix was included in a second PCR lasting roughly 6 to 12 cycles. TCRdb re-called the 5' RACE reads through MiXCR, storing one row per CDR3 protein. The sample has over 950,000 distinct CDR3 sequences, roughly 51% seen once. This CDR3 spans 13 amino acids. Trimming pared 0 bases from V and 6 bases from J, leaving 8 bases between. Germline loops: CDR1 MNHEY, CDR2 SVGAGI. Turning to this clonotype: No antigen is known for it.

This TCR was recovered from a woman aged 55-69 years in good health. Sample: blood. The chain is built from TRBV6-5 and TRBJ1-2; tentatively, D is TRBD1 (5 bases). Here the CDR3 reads CASSYSEGDGYTF. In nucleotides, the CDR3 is TGTGCCAGCAGTTACTCAGAAGGGGATGGCTACACCTTC.